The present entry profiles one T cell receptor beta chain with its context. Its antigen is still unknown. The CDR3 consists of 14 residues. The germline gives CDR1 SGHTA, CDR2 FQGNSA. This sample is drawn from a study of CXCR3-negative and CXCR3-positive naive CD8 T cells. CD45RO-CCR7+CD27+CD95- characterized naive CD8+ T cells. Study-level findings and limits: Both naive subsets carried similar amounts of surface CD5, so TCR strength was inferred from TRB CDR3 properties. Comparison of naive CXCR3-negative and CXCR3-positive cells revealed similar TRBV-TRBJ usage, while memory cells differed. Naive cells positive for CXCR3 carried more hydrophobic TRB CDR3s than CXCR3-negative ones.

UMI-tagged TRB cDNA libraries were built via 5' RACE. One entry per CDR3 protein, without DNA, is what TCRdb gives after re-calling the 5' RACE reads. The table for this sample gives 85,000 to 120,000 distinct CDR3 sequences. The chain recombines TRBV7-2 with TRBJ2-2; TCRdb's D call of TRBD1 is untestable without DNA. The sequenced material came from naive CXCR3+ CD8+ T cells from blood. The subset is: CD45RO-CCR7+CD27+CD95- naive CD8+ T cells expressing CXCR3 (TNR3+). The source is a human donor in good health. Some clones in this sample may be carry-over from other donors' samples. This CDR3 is CASSSDRNTGELFF.